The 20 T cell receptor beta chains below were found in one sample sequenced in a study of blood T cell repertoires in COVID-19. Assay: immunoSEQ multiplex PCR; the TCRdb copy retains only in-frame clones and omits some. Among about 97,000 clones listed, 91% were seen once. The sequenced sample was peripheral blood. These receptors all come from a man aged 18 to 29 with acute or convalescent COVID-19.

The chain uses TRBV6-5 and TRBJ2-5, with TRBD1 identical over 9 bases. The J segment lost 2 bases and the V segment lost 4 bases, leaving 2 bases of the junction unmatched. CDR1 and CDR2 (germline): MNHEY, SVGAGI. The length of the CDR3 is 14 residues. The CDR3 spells CASSFGTGQETQYF. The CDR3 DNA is TGTGCCAGCAGTTTCGGGACAGGGCAAGAGACCCAGTACTTC.

The CDR3 DNA reads as TGTGCCAGCAGTCGTACGGGGTTCGAGCAGTACTTC. Amino acid sequence: CASSRTGFEQYF. This chain links TRBV5-6 with TRBJ2-7; the D gene is possibly TRBD2 (5 bases). With 5 bases removed from V and 6 bases from J, the gap between germline ends came to 12 bases. The CDR3 runs to 12 residues. Germline CDR1 and CDR2: SGHDT and YYEEEE.

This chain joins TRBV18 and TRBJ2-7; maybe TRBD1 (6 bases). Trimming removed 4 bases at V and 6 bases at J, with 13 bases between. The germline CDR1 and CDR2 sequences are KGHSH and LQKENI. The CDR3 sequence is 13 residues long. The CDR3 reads CASSQNRDTEQYF. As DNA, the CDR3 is TGTGCCAGCTCACAAAACCGGGACACCGAGCAGTACTTC.

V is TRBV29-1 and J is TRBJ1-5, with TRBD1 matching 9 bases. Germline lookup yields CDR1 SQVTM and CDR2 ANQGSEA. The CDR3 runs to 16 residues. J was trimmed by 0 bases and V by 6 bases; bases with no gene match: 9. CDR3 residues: CSVGQGSPNSNQPQHF. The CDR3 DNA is TGCAGCGTGGGACAGGGCAGCCCTAATAGCAATCAGCCCCAGCATTTT.

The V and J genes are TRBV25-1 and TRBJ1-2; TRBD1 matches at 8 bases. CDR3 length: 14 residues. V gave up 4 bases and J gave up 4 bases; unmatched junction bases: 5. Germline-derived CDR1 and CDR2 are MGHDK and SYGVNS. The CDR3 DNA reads TGTGCCAGCAGTGCACTTACAGGGGGCTATGGCTACACCTTC. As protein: CASSALTGGYGYTF.

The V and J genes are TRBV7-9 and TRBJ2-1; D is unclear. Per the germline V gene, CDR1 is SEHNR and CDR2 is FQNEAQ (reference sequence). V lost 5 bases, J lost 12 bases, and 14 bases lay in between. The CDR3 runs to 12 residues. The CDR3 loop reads CASSHESYGQFF. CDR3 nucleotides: TGTGCCAGCAGCCATGAATCCTATGGGCAGTTCTTC.

The CDR3 DNA reads as TGTGCCAGCAGCAAAGCGTTTAAGTTTTTACCGACAGGGGGCCGGAACACCATATATTTT. Protein product: CASSKAFKFLPTGGRNTIYF. The gene calls are TRBV21-1 and TRBJ1-3; TRBD1 is taken as the D call from the table, unchecked against the DNA. TRBV21-1 is designated a pseudogene. The CDR3 is 20 amino acids.

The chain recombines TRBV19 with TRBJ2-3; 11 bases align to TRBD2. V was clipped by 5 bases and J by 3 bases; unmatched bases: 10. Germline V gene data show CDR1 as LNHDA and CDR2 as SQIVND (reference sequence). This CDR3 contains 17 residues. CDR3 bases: TGTGCCAGTAGTCTGCTACCCGGGACTAGCGGAACAGATACGCAGTATTTT. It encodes CASSLLPGTSGTDTQYF.

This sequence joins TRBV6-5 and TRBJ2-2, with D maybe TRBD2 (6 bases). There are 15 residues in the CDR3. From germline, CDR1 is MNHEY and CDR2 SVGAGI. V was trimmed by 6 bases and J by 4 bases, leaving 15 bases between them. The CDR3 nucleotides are TGTGCCAGCAGGCGGCTAGCGATGAGCACCGGGGAGCTGTTTTTT. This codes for CASRRLAMSTGELFF.

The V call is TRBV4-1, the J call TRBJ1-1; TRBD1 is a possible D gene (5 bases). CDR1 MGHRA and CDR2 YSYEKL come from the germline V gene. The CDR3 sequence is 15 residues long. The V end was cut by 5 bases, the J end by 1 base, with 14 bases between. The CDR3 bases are TGCGCCAGCAGCACCACGTTACAGGAGAACACTGAAGCTTTCTTT. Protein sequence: CASSTTLQENTEAFF.

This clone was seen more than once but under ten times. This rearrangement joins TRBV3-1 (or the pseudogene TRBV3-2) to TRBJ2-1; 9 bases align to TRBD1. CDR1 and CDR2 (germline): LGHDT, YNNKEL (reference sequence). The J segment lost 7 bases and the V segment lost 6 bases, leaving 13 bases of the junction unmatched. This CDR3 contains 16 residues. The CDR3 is CASRLDSGTGKNEQFF. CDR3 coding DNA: TGTGCCAGCAGGCTGGATAGTGGGACAGGGAAAAATGAGCAGTTCTTC.

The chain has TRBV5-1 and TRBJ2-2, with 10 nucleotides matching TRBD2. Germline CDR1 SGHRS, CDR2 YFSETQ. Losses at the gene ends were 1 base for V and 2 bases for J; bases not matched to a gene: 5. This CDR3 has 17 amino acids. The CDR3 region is CASSLQLAGDNTGELFF. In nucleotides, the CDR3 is TGCGCCAGCAGCTTGCAGCTAGCGGGGGATAACACCGGGGAGCTGTTTTTT. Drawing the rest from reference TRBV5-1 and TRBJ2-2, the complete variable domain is KAGVTQTPRYLIKTRGQQVTLSCSPISGHRSVSWYQQTPGQGLQFLFEYFSETQRNKGNFPGRFSGRQFSNSRSEMNVSTLELGDSALYLCASSLQLAGDNTGELFFGEGSRLTVL.

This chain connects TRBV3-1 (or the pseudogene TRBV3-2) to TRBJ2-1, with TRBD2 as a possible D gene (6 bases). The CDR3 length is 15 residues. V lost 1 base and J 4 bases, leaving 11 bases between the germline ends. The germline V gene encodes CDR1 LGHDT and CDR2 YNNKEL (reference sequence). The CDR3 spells CASSQAGGVYNEQFF. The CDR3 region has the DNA TGTGCCAGCAGCCAAGCGGGCGGGGTTTACAATGAGCAGTTCTTC.

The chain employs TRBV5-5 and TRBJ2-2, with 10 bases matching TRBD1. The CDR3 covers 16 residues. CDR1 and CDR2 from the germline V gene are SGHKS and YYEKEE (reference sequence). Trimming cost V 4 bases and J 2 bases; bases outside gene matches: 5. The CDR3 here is CASSLGQGGNTGELFF. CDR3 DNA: TGTGCCAGCAGCCTAGGACAGGGGGGTAACACCGGGGAGCTGTTTTTT.

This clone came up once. The CDR3 loop reads CATGTGANTEAFF. The CDR3 DNA reads TGTGCCACCGGGACAGGGGCGAACACTGAAGCTTTCTTT. The rearrangement joins TRBV27 to TRBJ1-1, with 10 bases that match TRBD1. This CDR3 region has 13 residues. The V segment lost 10 bases and the J segment 1 base; nucleotides outside the gene matches: 3. Germline V gene lookup returns CDR1 MNHEY and CDR2 SMNVEV (reference sequence).

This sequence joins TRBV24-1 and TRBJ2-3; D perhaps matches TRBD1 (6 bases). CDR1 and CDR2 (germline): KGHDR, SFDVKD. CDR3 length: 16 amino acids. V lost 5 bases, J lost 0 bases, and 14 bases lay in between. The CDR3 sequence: CATSGLPGHSTDTQYF. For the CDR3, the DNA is TGTGCCACCAGTGGCCTACCGGGACATAGCACAGATACGCAGTATTTT.

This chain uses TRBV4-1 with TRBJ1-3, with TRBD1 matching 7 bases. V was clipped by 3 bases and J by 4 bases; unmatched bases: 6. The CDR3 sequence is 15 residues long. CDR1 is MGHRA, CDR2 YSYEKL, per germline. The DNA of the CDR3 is TGCGCCAGCAGCCACCCAGGGGGATTAGGAAACACCATATATTTT. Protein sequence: CASSHPGGLGNTIYF.

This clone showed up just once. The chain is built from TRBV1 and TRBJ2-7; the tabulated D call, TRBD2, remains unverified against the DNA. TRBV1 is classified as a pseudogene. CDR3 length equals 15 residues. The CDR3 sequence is CTSSQTSGDIYEQYF. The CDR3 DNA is TGCACCAGCAGCCAAACTAGCGGGGATATCTACGAGCAGTACTTC.

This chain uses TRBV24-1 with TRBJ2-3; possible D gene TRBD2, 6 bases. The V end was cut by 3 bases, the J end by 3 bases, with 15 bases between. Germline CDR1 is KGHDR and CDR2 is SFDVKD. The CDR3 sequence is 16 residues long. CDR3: CATSDGTYGGTDTQYF. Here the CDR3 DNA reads TGTGCCACCAGTGATGGAACCTACGGGGGTACAGATACGCAGTATTTT.

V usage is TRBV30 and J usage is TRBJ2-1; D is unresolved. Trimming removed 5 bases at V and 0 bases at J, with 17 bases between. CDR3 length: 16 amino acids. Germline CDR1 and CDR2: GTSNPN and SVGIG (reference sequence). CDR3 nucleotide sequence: TGTGCCTGGGAGCACATCTTTCCGGGCTCCTACAATGAGCAGTTCTTC. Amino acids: CAWEHIFPGSYNEQFF.